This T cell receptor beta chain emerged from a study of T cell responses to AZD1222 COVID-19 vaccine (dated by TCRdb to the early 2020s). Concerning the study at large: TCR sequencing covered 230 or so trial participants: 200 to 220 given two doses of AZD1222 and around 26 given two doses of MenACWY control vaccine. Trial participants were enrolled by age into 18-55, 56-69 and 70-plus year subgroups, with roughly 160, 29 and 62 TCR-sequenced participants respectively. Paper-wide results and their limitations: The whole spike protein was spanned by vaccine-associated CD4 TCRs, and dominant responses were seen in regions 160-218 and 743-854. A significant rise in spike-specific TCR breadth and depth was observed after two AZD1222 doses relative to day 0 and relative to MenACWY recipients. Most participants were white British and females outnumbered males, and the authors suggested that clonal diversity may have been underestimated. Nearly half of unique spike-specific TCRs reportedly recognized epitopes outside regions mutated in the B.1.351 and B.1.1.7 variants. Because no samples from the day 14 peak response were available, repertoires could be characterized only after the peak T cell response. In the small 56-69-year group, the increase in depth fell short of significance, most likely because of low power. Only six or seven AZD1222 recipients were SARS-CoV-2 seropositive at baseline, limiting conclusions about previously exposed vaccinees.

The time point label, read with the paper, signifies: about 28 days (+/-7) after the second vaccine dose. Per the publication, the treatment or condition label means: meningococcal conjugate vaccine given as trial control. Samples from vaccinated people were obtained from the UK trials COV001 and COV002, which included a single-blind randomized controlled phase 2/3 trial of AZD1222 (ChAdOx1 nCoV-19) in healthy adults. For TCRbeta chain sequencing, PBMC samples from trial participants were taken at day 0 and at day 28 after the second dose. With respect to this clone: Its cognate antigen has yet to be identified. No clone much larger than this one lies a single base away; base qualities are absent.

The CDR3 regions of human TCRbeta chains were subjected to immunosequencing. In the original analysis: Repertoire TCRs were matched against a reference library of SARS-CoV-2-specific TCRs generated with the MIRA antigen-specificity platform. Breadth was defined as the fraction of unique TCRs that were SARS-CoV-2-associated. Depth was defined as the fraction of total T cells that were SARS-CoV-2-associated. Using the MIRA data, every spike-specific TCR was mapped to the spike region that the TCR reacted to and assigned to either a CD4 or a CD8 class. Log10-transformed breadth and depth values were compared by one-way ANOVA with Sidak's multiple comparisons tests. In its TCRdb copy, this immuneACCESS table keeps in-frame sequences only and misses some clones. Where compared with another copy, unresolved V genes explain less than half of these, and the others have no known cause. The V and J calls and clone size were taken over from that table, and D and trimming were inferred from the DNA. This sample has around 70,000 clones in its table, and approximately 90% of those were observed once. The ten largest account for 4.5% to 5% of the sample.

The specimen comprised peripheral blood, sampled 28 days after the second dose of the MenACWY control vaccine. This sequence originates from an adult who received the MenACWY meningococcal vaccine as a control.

This receptor carries the CDR3 CASSIRQGSTAGELFF. The DNA reads TGTGCCAGTAGTATAAGACAGGGGAGTACAGCCGGGGAGCTGTTTTTT. The chain couples TRBV19 to TRBJ2-2; a stretch of 8 junction bases matches TRBD1. V has 2 bases trimmed and J has 6 bases trimmed; junction bases matching no gene number 8. Based on the germline V gene (reference sequence), the CDR1 and CDR2 sequences are LNHDA and SQIVND. The CDR3 goes from the cysteine to the phenylalanine over 16 residues. CDR3 DNA is the only sequence kept; it has 48 bases, read in frame from the first base.